One and the same sample provided the 26 T cell receptor beta chains below, sequenced in a study of shared clonotypes between healthy human individuals (dated by TCRdb to about 2020). Library preparation was by the immunoSEQ multiplex PCR assay. The immuneACCESS repertoire file appears here via TCRdb, limited to in-frame rearrangements. These files lack a portion of the clones; in checked studies, under half of the deficit traces to unresolved V genes, and the cause of the others is not known. Counted in this sample were about 2.4 million clones; roughly 93% of them appeared once. The ten biggest clones cover 0.36% of the sample. Sequencing was performed on naive CD4+ T cells from PBMCs. Read against the paper, the sample's cell subset or site label means: CD45RA+ positively selected. The receptor set was obtained from a man between 18 and 35 years old in good health. Some clones in this sample may be carry-over from other donors' samples.

The genes are TRBV6-5 and TRBJ2-7, with D hard to call. V shed 8 bases and J shed 0 bases, with 11 bases lying between them. CDR3 length: 13 amino acids. CDR1 is MNHEY, CDR2 SVGAGI, per germline. The CDR3 sequence is CASVDPSSYEQYF. The DNA for the CDR3 is TGTGCCAGCGTGGACCCGAGCTCCTACGAGCAGTACTTC.

This chain connects TRBV19 to TRBJ1-1, with D possibly being TRBD1 (5 bases). This CDR3 region has 11 residues. CDR1 is LNHDA and CDR2 is SQIVND in the germline V gene (reference sequence). Trimming took off 9 bases at V and 7 bases at J, with 12 bases between the two ends. In DNA, the CDR3 is TGTGCCAGCCCACAGGCTTATGAAGCTTTCTTT. This encodes CASPQAYEAFF. Based on the CDR3 plus reference TRBV19 and TRBJ1-1, the full variable domain is DGGITQSPKYLFRKEGQNVTLSCEQNLNHDAMYWYRQDPGQGLRLIYYSQIVNDFQKGDIAEGYSVSREKKESFPLTVTSAQKNPTAFYLCASPQAYEAFFGQGTRLTVV.

This clone has a single count. The J gene is TRBJ2-7, the V gene TRBV29-1; D ambiguous. The CDR3 consists of 14 residues. The V gene lost 4 bases and the J gene lost 1 base, with 14 bases spanning the gap. CDR1 is SQVTM and CDR2 is ANQGSEA in the germline V gene. CDR3 nucleotides: TGCAGCGTTGCAAAGGACGCAGAATCCTACGAGCAGTACTTC. This gives the protein CSVAKDAESYEQYF.

The chain recombines TRBV7-6 with TRBJ2-5; D call uncertain. The CDR3 totals 13 residues. Germline CDR1 and CDR2: SGHVS and FNYEAQ. Trimming removed 5 bases from V and 4 bases from J, with 11 bases in between. DNA for the CDR3: TGTGCCAGCAGCCCGCGCCCAGGAGAGACCCAGTACTTC. It yields the protein CASSPRPGETQYF.

The rearrangement joins TRBV6-5 to TRBJ2-1; D is unresolved. In germline, CDR1 is MNHEY, CDR2 SVGAGI. Trimming stripped 8 bases from V and 2 bases from J, with 7 bases between. The CDR3 totals 12 residues. The chain's CDR3 is CASVSPYNEQFF. The CDR3 coding sequence is TGTGCCAGCGTTAGCCCCTACAATGAGCAGTTCTTC.

The chain has TRBV7-3 and TRBJ2-3; 9 bases match TRBD2. V was clipped by 3 bases and J by 0 bases; unmatched bases: 1. Germline CDR1 and CDR2: SGHTA and FQGTGA. The CDR3 contains 15 residues. The CDR3 DNA reads as TGTGCCAGCAGCTTCACTAGCGGGAGCACAGATACGCAGTATTTT. Translated, it gives CASSFTSGSTDTQYF.

V is TRBV28 and J is TRBJ1-4; TRBD1 aligns across 9 bases. CDR1 is MDHEN, CDR2 SYDVKM, per germline. Trimming removed 1 base from V and 7 bases from J; junction bases left unmatched: 1. The CDR3 covers 14 residues. CDR3 DNA sequence: TGTGCCAGCAGTTTATACAGGGGGCGTGAAAAACTGTTTTTT. Amino acids: CASSLYRGREKLFF.

This clone was observed once. The rearrangement links TRBV5-8 to TRBJ2-1; a possible D gene is TRBD2 (6 bases). The V gene lost 7 bases and the J gene lost 8 bases, with 28 bases spanning the gap. Per germline, CDR1 SGHTS and CDR2 YDEGEE. The CDR3 sequence is 17 residues long. CDR3 coding DNA: TGTGCCAGCGTGACGCCTTCGTCGATCGGGAGTTCGGATGAGCAGTTCTTC. As protein: CASVTPSSIGSSDEQFF.

V and J are TRBV9 and TRBJ2-3; D is perhaps TRBD2 (6 bases). Looked up from germline, CDR1 is SGDLS and CDR2 is YYNGEE. The ends were cut back, 2 bases at V and 0 bases at J, with 13 bases in the middle. The CDR3 extends over 16 amino acids. The CDR3 DNA reads TGTGCCAGCAGCGTTCCTAGCGCAGCTAGCACAGATACGCAGTATTTT. Translated, it gives CASSVPSAASTDTQYF.

The chain joins TRBV5-1 to TRBJ2-5, with TRBD1 matching over 9 bases. Germline CDR1 SGHRS, CDR2 YFSETQ. This CDR3 is built from 15 residues. Trimming removed 5 bases from V and 5 bases from J; junction bases left unmatched: 10. CDR3 amino acids: CASSSGQGRGETQYF. The CDR3 coding sequence is TGCGCCAGCAGTTCTGGACAGGGGCGCGGTGAGACCCAGTACTTC.

This clone was detected once. The chain recombines TRBV7-3 with TRBJ1-2, with TRBD1 matching 9 bases. Germline V gives CDR1 SGHTA, CDR2 FQGTGA. The CDR3 extends over 16 amino acids. Trimming cost V 2 bases and J 3 bases; bases outside gene matches: 7. The CDR3 protein is CASSLAHRTGDYGYTF. As DNA, the CDR3 is TGTGCCAGCAGCTTAGCCCATCGGACAGGGGACTATGGCTACACCTTC.

The CDR3 loop is CASSPHYNTEAFF. CDR3 nucleotide sequence: TGTGCCAGCAGTCCTCACTATAACACTGAAGCTTTCTTT. The V call is TRBV28, the J call TRBJ1-1; D remains ambiguous. This CDR3 region has 13 residues. V lost 5 bases and J lost 2, with 9 bases in between. Germline assignment: CDR1 MDHEN and CDR2 SYDVKM.

The chain combines TRBV7-3 with TRBJ1-1; maybe TRBD1 (5 bases). The CDR3 length is 18 residues. Trimming took off 1 base at V and 0 bases at J, with 18 bases between the two ends. The germline V gene encodes CDR1 SGHTA and CDR2 FQGTGA. The CDR3 coding sequence is TGTGCCAGCAGCTTAAGGGGCAACACACCTTACATGAACACTGAAGCTTTCTTT. Translated: CASSLRGNTPYMNTEAFF.

The V and J genes are TRBV5-1 and TRBJ2-1; TRBD2 matches 10 bases. This CDR3 has 15 amino acids. The V gene's germline CDR1 is SGHRS and CDR2 YFSETQ. V lost 7 bases and J lost 3; bases outside the gene matches: 7. The CDR3 nucleotides read TGCGCCAGCTGCCCCGGACTAGCGGACTACAATGAGCAGTTCTTC. Residues: CASCPGLADYNEQFF.

This clone was observed a few times. The V gene is TRBV9, the J gene TRBJ1-2; possibly TRBD1 for D (5 bases). V shed 4 bases and J shed 0 bases, with 7 bases lying between them. Germline V CDR1 and CDR2: SGDLS, YYNGEE. The length of the CDR3 is 13 residues. The CDR3 loop is CASSRDPNYGYTF. The DNA for the CDR3 is TGTGCCAGCAGCCGGGACCCTAACTATGGCTACACCTTC.

Turning to this clone: Additional DNA sequences in this sample encode the identical CDR3. This chain uses TRBV20-1 with TRBJ1-3; no reliable D call. The CDR3 extends over 11 amino acids. Trimming took off 0 bases at V and 3 bases at J, with 0 bases between the two ends. Germline assignment: CDR1 DFQATT and CDR2 SNEGSKA (reference sequence). The chain's CDR3 is CSARDGNTIYF. The DNA for the CDR3 is TGCAGTGCTAGAGATGGAAACACCATATATTTT.

The CDR3: CASSLAASANTGELFF. CDR3 nucleotides: TGCGCCAGCAGCTTGGCCGCTAGCGCGAACACCGGGGAGCTGTTTTTT. The chain couples TRBV5-1 to TRBJ2-2; D perhaps matches TRBD2 (6 bases). Trimming took 0 bases from V and 0 from J, leaving 9 bases between them. This CDR3 is 16 amino acids long. The V gene's germline CDR1 is SGHRS and CDR2 YFSETQ.

The chain is built from TRBV7-6 and TRBJ2-2, with TRBD2 matching 7 bases. Germline V gene lookup returns CDR1 SGHVS and CDR2 FNYEAQ. The CDR3 sequence is 13 residues long. Germline trimming cut 5 bases from V and 5 bases from J; bases unmatched to any gene: 2. The DNA of the CDR3 is TGTGCCAGCAGCATCGGGAGGACCGGGGAGCTGTTTTTT. Encoded protein: CASSIGRTGELFF.

The chain carries TRBV6-6 and TRBJ2-6; unclear D gene. The CDR3 runs to 16 residues. The germline V gene has CDR1 MNHNY and CDR2 SVGAGI (reference sequence). The V and J ends lost 0 bases and 1 base respectively, with 7 bases between them. Written as DNA, the CDR3 is TGTGCCAGCAGTTACTCGTTAAGTTCTGGGGCCAACGTCCTGACTTTC. Amino acid sequence: CASSYSLSSGANVLTF.

The chain couples TRBV6-1 to TRBJ2-1; D is perhaps TRBD2 (6 bases). The V gene's germline CDR1 is MNHNS and CDR2 SASEGT. Trimming took off 1 base at V and 7 bases at J, with 17 bases between the two ends. The CDR3 length is 16 residues. This CDR3 reads CASSEVRGGGFNEQFF. CDR3 coding DNA: TGTGCCAGCAGTGAAGTACGCGGTGGGGGGTTTAATGAGCAGTTCTTC.

The chain carries TRBV2 and TRBJ2-1; 12 bases agree with TRBD2. V gave up 2 bases and J gave up 13 bases; unmatched junction bases: 6. The CDR3 has 14 residues. Germline V gene data show CDR1 as SNHLY and CDR2 as FYNNEI. The CDR3 protein is CASSESSSGGVQFF. The CDR3 nucleotides read TGTGCCAGCAGTGAAAGTTCTAGCGGGGGGGTCCAGTTCTTC.

This clone was counted a single time. The V call is TRBV4-2, the J call TRBJ1-3; the D is unclear. Trimming took 0 bases from V and 3 from J, leaving 6 bases between them. The germline CDR1 and CDR2 sequences are LGHNA and YNFKEQ. The CDR3 consists of 14 residues. CDR3 sequence reads: CASSQDLSGNTIYF. CDR3 DNA: TGTGCCAGCAGCCAAGATCTAAGTGGAAACACCATATATTTT.

In this sample, this clone turned up once. Additional DNA sequences in this sample encode the identical CDR3. This rearrangement joins TRBV28 to TRBJ2-7; tentatively, D is TRBD2 (6 bases). Looked up from germline, CDR1 is MDHEN and CDR2 is SYDVKM. Trimming took off 3 bases at V and 1 base at J, with 7 bases between the two ends. The CDR3 is 13 amino acids. CDR3 DNA: TGTGCCAGCAGTTTGGGGACTTCCTACGAGCAGTACTTC. Its translation is CASSLGTSYEQYF.

The genes are TRBV18 and TRBJ1-2, with 8 bases that match TRBD1. Germline-derived CDR1 and CDR2 are KGHSH and LQKENI. The trim removed 2 bases at V and 6 bases at J, leaving 8 bases unmatched. This CDR3 region has 15 residues. Written as DNA, the CDR3 is TGTGCCAGCTCACCATTGAAGGGACAGGTCAATGGCTACACCTTC. It translates to CASSPLKGQVNGYTF.

The chain joins TRBV5-1 to TRBJ2-7, with 11 bases identical to TRBD1. The CDR3 covers 16 residues. Germline V gene sequence: CDR1 SGHRS, CDR2 YFSETQ. Trimming removed 0 bases from V and 5 bases from J; junction bases left unmatched: 7. CDR3 bases: TGCGCCAGCAGCTTGGTACGGACAGGGGGCTTCAACGAGCAGTACTTC. Translation: CASSLVRTGGFNEQYF.

The chain has TRBV27 and TRBJ1-1, with 12 bases that match TRBD1. Germline loops: CDR1 MNHEY, CDR2 SMNVEV (reference sequence). The CDR3 sequence is 14 residues long. The V gene end was trimmed by 8 bases and the J gene end by 4 bases; junction bases not matched to a gene: 5. CDR3 residues: CASGDRGRSTEAFF. For the CDR3, the DNA is TGTGCCAGCGGGGACAGGGGGCGGTCCACTGAAGCTTTCTTT.